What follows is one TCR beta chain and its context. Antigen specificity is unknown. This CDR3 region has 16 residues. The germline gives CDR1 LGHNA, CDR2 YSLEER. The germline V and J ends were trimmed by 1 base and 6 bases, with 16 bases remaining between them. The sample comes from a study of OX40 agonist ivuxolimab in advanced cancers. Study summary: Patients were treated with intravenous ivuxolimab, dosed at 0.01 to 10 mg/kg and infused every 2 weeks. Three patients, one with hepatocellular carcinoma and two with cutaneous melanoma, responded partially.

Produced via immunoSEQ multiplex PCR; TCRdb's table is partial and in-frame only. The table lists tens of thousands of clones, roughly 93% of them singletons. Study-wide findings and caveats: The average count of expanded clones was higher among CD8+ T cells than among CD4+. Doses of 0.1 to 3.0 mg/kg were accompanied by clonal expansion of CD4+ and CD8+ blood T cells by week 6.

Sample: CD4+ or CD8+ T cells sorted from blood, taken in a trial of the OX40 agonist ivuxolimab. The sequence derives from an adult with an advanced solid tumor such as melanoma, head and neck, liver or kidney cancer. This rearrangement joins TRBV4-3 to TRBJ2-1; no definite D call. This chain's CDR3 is CASSQVPPGLSNEQFF. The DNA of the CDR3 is TGCGCCAGCAGCCAAGTCCCTCCGGGCCTAAGCAATGAGCAGTTCTTC.